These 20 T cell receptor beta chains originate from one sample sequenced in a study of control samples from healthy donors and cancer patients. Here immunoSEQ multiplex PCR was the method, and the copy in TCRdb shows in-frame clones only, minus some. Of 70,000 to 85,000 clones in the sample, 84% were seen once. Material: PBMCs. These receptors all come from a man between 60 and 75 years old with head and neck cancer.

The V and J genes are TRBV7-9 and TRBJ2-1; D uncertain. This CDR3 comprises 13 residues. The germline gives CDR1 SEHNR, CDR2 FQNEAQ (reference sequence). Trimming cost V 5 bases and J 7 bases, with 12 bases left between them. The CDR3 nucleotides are TGTGCCAGCAGCAAACTAAGGGCGAATGAGCAGTTCTTC. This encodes CASSKLRANEQFF.

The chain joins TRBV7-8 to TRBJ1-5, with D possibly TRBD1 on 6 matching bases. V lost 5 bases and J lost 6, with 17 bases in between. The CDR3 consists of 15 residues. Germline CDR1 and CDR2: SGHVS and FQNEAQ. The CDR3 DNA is TGTGCCAGCAGCACCGGACAGATCCGAGTTCAGCCCCAGCATTTT. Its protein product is CASSTGQIRVQPQHF.

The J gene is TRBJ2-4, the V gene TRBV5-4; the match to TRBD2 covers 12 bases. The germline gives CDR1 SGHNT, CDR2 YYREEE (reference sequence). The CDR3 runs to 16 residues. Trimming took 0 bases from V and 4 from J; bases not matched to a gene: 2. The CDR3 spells CASSLGLAGVKNIQYF. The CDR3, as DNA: TGTGCCAGCAGCTTGGGACTAGCGGGAGTGAAAAACATTCAGTACTTC. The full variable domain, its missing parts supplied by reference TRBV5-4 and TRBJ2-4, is ETGVTQSPTHLIKTRGQQVTLRCSSQSGHNTVSWYQQALGQGPQFIFQYYREEENGRGNFPPRFSGLQFPNYSSELNVNALELDDSALYLCASSLGLAGVKNIQYFGAGTRLSVL.

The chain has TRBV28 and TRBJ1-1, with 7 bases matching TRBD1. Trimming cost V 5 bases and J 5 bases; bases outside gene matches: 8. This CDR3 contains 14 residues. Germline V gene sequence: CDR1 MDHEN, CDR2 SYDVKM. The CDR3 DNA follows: TGTGCCAGCAGTCCCCCCGACAGGGCAACTGAAGCTTTCTTT. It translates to CASSPPDRATEAFF.

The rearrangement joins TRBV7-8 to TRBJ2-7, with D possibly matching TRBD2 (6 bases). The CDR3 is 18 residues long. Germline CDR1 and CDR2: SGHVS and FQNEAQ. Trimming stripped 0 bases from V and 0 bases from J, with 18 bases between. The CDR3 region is CASSLAGGMGSSSYEQYF. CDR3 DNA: TGTGCCAGCAGCTTAGCTGGAGGGATGGGGTCGAGCTCCTACGAGCAGTACTTC.

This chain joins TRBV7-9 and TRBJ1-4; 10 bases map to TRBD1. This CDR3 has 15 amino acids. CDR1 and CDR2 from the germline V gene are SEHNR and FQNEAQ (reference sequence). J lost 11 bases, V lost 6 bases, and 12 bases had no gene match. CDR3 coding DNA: TGTGCCAGCAGGGGGACAGGGGCCCCAGTTGGGAAACTGTTTTTT. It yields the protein CASRGTGAPVGKLFF.

The CDR3 loop is CASTPAGAYEQYF. The CDR3, as DNA: TGTGCCAGCACCCCAGCGGGGGCCTACGAGCAGTACTTC. The V call is TRBV12-3 or TRBV12-4, the J call TRBJ2-7; 8 bases map to TRBD2. After removal of 7 bases from V and 2 bases from J, the junction contained 4 bases not matched to a gene. This CDR3 has 13 amino acids.

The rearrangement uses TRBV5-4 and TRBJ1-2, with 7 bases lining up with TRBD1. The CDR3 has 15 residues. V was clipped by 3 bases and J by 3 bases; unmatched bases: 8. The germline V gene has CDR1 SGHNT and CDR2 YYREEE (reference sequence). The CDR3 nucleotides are TGTGCCAGCAGCTCCTTGACAGGGTGGGACTATGGCTACACCTTC. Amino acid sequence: CASSSLTGWDYGYTF.

CDR3 nucleotides: TGCAGCGTTGAAACGAGGGGTCGCGGAGGTTTTAGGGTTGAGCAGTTCTTC. Residues: CSVETRGRGGFRVEQFF. V is TRBV29-1 and J is TRBJ2-1; D assignment may be TRBD1 or TRBD2 (5 bases each). CDR3 length: 17 residues. V lost 2 bases to trimming and J lost 9 bases, with 26 bases between them. The V gene's germline CDR1 is SQVTM and CDR2 ANQGSEA.

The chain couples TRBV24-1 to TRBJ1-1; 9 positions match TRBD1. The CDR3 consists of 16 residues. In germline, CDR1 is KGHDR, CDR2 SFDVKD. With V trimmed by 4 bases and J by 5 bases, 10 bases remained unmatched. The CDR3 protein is CATSDSQGQGRTEAFF. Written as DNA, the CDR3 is TGTGCCACCAGTGACTCCCAAGGACAGGGGAGGACTGAAGCTTTCTTT.

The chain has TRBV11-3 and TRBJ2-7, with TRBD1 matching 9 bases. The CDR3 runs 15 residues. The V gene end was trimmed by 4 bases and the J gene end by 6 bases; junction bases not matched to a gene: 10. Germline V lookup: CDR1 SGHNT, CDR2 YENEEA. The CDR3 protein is CASSSGTGLRGEQYF. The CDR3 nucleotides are TGTGCCAGCAGCTCCGGGACAGGGTTAAGGGGCGAGCAGTACTTC.

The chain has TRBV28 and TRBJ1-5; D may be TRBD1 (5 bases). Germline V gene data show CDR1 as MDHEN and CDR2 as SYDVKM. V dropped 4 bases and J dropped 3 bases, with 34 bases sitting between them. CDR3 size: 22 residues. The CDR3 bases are TGTGCCAGCAGTTACCCCCCCGGCCGGGGCGGGTATCGCCCAAGCTTCAATCAGCCCCAGCATTTT. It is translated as CASSYPPGRGGYRPSFNQPQHF.

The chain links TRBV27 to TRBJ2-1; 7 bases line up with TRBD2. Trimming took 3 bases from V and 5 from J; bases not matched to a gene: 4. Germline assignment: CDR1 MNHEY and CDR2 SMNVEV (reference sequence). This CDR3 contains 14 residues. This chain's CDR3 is CASSLGRADNEQFF. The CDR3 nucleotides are TGTGCCAGCAGTTTGGGGAGGGCGGACAATGAGCAGTTCTTC.

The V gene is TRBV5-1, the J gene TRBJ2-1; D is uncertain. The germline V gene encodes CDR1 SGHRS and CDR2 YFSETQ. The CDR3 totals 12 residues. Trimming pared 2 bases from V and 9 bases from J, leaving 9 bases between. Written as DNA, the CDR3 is TGCGCCAGCAGCTTCCGTATCGGTGAGCAGTTCTTC. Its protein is CASSFRIGEQFF.

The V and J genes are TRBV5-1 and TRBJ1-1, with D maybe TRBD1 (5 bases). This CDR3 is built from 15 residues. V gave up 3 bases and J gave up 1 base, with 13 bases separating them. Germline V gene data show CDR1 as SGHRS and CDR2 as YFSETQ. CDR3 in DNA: TGCGCCAGCAGCTCTTGGGGTCAGGGGAACACTGAAGCTTTCTTT. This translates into CASSSWGQGNTEAFF.

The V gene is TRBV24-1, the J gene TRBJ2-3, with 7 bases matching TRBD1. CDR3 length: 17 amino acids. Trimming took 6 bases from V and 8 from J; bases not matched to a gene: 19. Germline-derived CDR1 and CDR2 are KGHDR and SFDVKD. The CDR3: CATSNQRDSWISGTQYF. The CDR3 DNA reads TGTGCCACCAGTAACCAACGGGACAGTTGGATTTCGGGTACGCAGTATTTT.

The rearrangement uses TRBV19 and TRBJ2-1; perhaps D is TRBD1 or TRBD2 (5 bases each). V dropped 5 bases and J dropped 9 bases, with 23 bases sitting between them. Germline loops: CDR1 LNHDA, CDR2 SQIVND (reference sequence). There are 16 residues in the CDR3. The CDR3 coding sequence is TGTGCCAGTAGTCGACCCGGGACGCCGGGTAGTGGTGAGCAGTTCTTC. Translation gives CASSRPGTPGSGEQFF.

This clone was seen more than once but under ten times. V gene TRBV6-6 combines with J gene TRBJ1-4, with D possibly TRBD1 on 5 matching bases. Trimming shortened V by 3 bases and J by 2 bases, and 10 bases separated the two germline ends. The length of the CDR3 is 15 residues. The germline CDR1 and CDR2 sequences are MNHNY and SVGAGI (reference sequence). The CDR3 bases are TGTGCCAGCAGTTATCGGCAGGGCACTAATGAAAAACTGTTTTTT. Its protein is CASSYRQGTNEKLFF.

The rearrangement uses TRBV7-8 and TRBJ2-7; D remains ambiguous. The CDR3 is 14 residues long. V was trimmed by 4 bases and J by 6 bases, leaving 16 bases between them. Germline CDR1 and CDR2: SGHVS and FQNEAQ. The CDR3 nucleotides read TGTGCCAGCAGCTACGAGCCTACCTGGGGCGAGCAGTACTTC. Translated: CASSYEPTWGEQYF.

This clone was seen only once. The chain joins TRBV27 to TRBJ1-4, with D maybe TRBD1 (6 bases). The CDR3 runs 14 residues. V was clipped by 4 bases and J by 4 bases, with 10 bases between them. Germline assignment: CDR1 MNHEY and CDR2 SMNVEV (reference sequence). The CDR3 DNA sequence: TGTGCCAGCAGTTGGGGGGCGCGTAATGAAAAACTGTTTTTT. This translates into CASSWGARNEKLFF.